Listed here are 9 T cell receptor beta chains from one sample, sequenced in a study of CD8+ T cells in alopecia areata. Across several patients, CD4+ cells underwent sorting into CD25+CD127- cells. The sequencing template was cDNA reverse transcribed from extracted RNA. Clones were read by immunoSEQ multiplex PCR, and TCRdb kept only the in-frame ones, dropping some. The data show about 14,000 clones, around 60% seen once. The sequencing sample was made of CD4+ Tregs sorted from blood. Source of these receptors: a human donor with alopecia areata.

Details on this clone: One junction end does not reproduce the germline sequence, and a read error may be involved. The chain recombines TRBV10-3 with TRBJ2-7; possibly TRBD1 or TRBD2 for D (7 bases each). Germline V gene sequence: CDR1 ENHRY, CDR2 SYGVKD. This CDR3 has 13 amino acids. CDR3 loop: CAIRPQGGDIPRF. The CDR3, as DNA: TGTGCCATCAGGCCTCAGGGGGGGGACATACCCCGATTC.

This chain uses TRBV5-1 with TRBJ2-7, with 8 bases identical to TRBD1. Losses at the gene ends were 1 base for V and 5 bases for J; bases not matched to a gene: 8. CDR1 and CDR2 (germline): SGHRS, YFSETQ. The CDR3 runs to 15 residues. Here the CDR3 reads CASSLWRTGSDEQYF. In DNA form, the CDR3 reads TGCGCCAGCAGCTTGTGGCGGACAGGGTCCGACGAGCAGTACTTC. Based on the CDR3 plus reference TRBV5-1 and TRBJ2-7, the full variable domain is KAGVTQTPRYLIKTRGQQVTLSCSPISGHRSVSWYQQTPGQGLQFLFEYFSETQRNKGNFPGRFSGRQFSNSRSEMNVSTLELGDSALYLCASSLWRTGSDEQYFGPGTRLTVT.

The CDR3 region is CASSASGQGAEEQYF. The CDR3 region has the DNA TGTGCCAGCAGCGCTTCGGGACAGGGGGCCGAGGAGCAGTACTTC. The genes are TRBV7-3 and TRBJ2-7; 12 bases are a match to TRBD1. The CDR3 has 15 amino acids. J gave up 7 bases and V 5 bases, and 9 bases lay outside the gene matches. CDR1 SGHTA and CDR2 FQGTGA come from the germline V gene.

This chain joins TRBV7-2 and TRBJ1-2; 10 positions match TRBD1. CDR1 is SGHTA and CDR2 is FQGNSA in the germline V gene. J gave up 3 bases and V 5 bases, and 6 bases lay outside the gene matches. This CDR3 contains 15 residues. CDR3 DNA: TGTGCCAGCAGCCCCAGGACAGGGGGGGACTATGGCTACACCTTC. It is translated as CASSPRTGGDYGYTF.

This clone turned up a few times. This sequence joins TRBV6-5 and TRBJ2-6; D remains unclear. The germline gives CDR1 MNHEY, CDR2 SVGAGI. V lost 5 bases and J 2 bases, leaving 10 bases between the germline ends. This CDR3 has 15 residues. The CDR3, as DNA: TGTGCCAGCAGTGTCGCCAGGACTGGGGCCAACGTCCTGACTTTC. Its protein is CASSVARTGANVLTF.

The count of this clone is one. The chain couples TRBV9 to TRBJ2-1; 8 positions agree with TRBD2. Germline V gene data show CDR1 as SGDLS and CDR2 as YYNGEE. The CDR3 contains 17 residues. Losses at the gene ends were 4 bases for V and 8 bases for J; bases not matched to a gene: 17. As DNA, the CDR3 is TGTGCCAGCAGCCCCGACCGGTCAGCGGGAGTTATCCATGAGCAGTTCTTC. Translation gives CASSPDRSAGVIHEQFF.

The V call is TRBV5-1, the J call TRBJ2-3, with 11 nucleotides matching TRBD2. CDR1 and CDR2 from the germline V gene are SGHRS and YFSETQ. J gave up 5 bases and V 1 base, and 3 bases lay outside the gene matches. This CDR3 region has 15 residues. The CDR3 sequence: CASSLLAGGGDTQYF. The CDR3 bases are TGCGCCAGCAGCTTGTTAGCGGGAGGGGGAGATACGCAGTATTTT.

Regarding this clone: An end of the junction differs from the germline gene, which may be a read error. The chain links TRBV7-7 to TRBJ2-6, with D unclear. The CDR3 contains 15 residues. Germline values: CDR1 SSHAT, CDR2 FNYEAQ (reference sequence). CDR3 in DNA: TGTGCTAGCAGCATAACAGATTCTGGGGCCAACGTCCTGACTTTC. Amino acids: CASSITDSGANVLTF.

This clone was counted between two and nine times. This chain links TRBV23-1 with TRBJ1-4; D possibly corresponds to TRBD1 (5 bases). TRBV23-1 is treated as an ORF (open reading frame) with a function not yet certain. V gave up 10 bases and J gave up 5 bases, with 29 bases separating them. The CDR3 spans 18 residues. As DNA, the CDR3 is TGCGCCAACCGACCGGTCATTCGTCCCGCTCAGGGAAATGAAAAACTGTTTTTT. Amino acids: CANRPVIRPAQGNEKLFF.